Listed here are 20 T cell receptor beta chains from one sample, sequenced in a study of blood T cell repertoires in COVID-19. Using immunoSEQ multiplex PCR, the repertoire was profiled, and TCRdb retains in-frame clones only, with some absent. The sample includes some 20,000 clones, roughly 86% of them seen just once. Specimen: peripheral blood. The receptors derive from a human donor in a cohort sampled during active COVID-19.

The chain couples TRBV5-1 to TRBJ1-5; the D gene is possibly TRBD1 (6 bases). V lost 4 bases and J 3 bases, leaving 14 bases between the germline ends. Germline CDR1 reads SGHRS; CDR2 reads YFSETQ. The CDR3 is made up of 15 amino acids. CDR3 amino acids: CASSTEDSLNQPQHF. The CDR3 region has the DNA TGCGCCAGCAGCACGGAGGACAGTCTCAATCAGCCCCAGCATTTT. Based on the CDR3 plus reference TRBV5-1 and TRBJ1-5, the full variable domain is KAGVTQTPRYLIKTRGQQVTLSCSPISGHRSVSWYQQTPGQGLQFLFEYFSETQRNKGNFPGRFSGRQFSNSRSEMNVSTLELGDSALYLCASSTEDSLNQPQHFGDGTRLSIL.

This chain uses TRBV5-4 with TRBJ1-1; no firm D call. CDR1 is SGHNT and CDR2 is YYREEE in the germline V gene (reference sequence). V dropped 1 base and J dropped 1 base, with 5 bases sitting between them. The CDR3 consists of 13 residues. The CDR3, as DNA: TGTGCCAGCAGCTTGAGACAGAACACTGAAGCTTTCTTT. This gives the protein CASSLRQNTEAFF.

This clone was detected a few times. The rearrangement links TRBV6-5 to TRBJ1-2, with TRBD1 identical over 8 bases. Germline values: CDR1 MNHEY, CDR2 SVGAGI. CDR3 length: 13 residues. V shed 7 bases and J 4 bases; nucleotides not matched to a gene: 5. The CDR3 sequence: CASNNRGVYGYTF. The CDR3 region has the DNA TGTGCCAGCAACAACAGGGGGGTCTATGGCTACACCTTC.

The chain carries TRBV5-1 and TRBJ2-7; 8 bases agree with TRBD1. The CDR3 is made up of 15 amino acids. Germline CDR1 reads SGHRS; CDR2 reads YFSETQ. Losses at the gene ends were 1 base for V and 1 base for J; bases not matched to a gene: 4. The CDR3: CASSLSHRGSYEQYF. As DNA, the CDR3 is TGCGCCAGCAGCTTGAGTCACAGGGGGTCCTACGAGCAGTACTTC. Together with reference TRBV5-1 and TRBJ2-7, the CDR3 gives the full variable domain: KAGVTQTPRYLIKTRGQQVTLSCSPISGHRSVSWYQQTPGQGLQFLFEYFSETQRNKGNFPGRFSGRQFSNSRSEMNVSTLELGDSALYLCASSLSHRGSYEQYFGPGTRLTVT.

The sample holds a few counts of this clone. The CDR3 sequence is CASSFSTPGGQAYTEAFF. CDR3 coding DNA: TGTGCCAGCAGTTTTTCGACCCCGGGGGGGCAGGCATACACTGAAGCTTTCTTT. The chain recombines TRBV28 with TRBJ1-1; D might be TRBD1 (6 bases). This CDR3 spans 18 amino acids. The V and J ends lost 3 bases and 3 bases respectively, with 23 bases between them. The germline CDR1 and CDR2 sequences are MDHEN and SYDVKM.

This chain connects TRBV6-5 to TRBJ2-7; the D gene is possibly TRBD1 (6 bases). The germline CDR1 and CDR2 sequences are MNHEY and SVGAGI. The CDR3 length is 12 residues. V dropped 2 bases and J dropped 6 bases, with 8 bases sitting between them. The CDR3 nucleotides are TGTGCCAGCAGTTACAGGGGGAGCGAGCAGTACTTC. Translation gives CASSYRGSEQYF.

This chain joins TRBV10-3 and TRBJ1-2, with D perhaps matching TRBD1 (5 bases). CDR1 ENHRY and CDR2 SYGVKD come from the germline V gene. Trimming removed 3 bases from V and 2 bases from J, with 10 bases in between. This CDR3 has 14 residues. CDR3 sequence: CAISEAGSNYGYTF. In DNA form, the CDR3 reads TGTGCCATCAGTGAAGCAGGGTCGAACTATGGCTACACCTTC.

The V and J genes are TRBV6-1 and TRBJ2-5; weak D call: TRBD2 (5 bases). The CDR3 consists of 14 residues. Germline CDR1 is MNHNS and CDR2 is SASEGT. V gave up 6 bases and J gave up 1 base, with 12 bases separating them. This chain's CDR3 is CASRADSPQETQYF. In DNA form, the CDR3 reads TGTGCCAGCAGAGCGGACTCCCCCCAAGAGACCCAGTACTTC.

J is TRBJ2-3 and V is TRBV7-3; TRBD1 might be the D (7 bases). Germline V gene sequence: CDR1 SGHTA, CDR2 FQGTGA. The CDR3 is made up of 15 amino acids. V was clipped by 0 bases and J by 5 bases, with 12 bases between them. CDR3 DNA sequence: TGTGCCAGCAGCTTAACGGAGGGGGCAGGAGATACGCAGTATTTT. This codes for CASSLTEGAGDTQYF.

This chain connects TRBV4-2 to TRBJ1-3, with D possibly TRBD1 on 6 matching bases. V lost 4 bases, J lost 1 base, and 14 bases lay in between. This CDR3 comprises 16 residues. The germline gives CDR1 LGHNA, CDR2 YNFKEQ. CDR3 loop: CASSLWDTPSGNTIYF. In nucleotides, the CDR3 is TGTGCCAGCAGCCTTTGGGACACCCCATCTGGAAACACCATATATTTT.

The chain uses TRBV15 and TRBJ2-2; TRBD2 aligns across 9 bases. The V gene end was trimmed by 3 bases and the J gene end by 0 bases; junction bases not matched to a gene: 11. Germline-derived CDR1 and CDR2 are LNHNV and YYDKDF (reference sequence). The CDR3 runs 19 residues. CDR3 bases: TGTGCCACCAGCAGGGGCCTAGCGGGAAGCCCTGCGAACACCGGGGAGCTGTTTTTT. It translates to CATSRGLAGSPANTGELFF.

CDR3 protein: CASSWQGGLNYGYTF. The CDR3 DNA is TGTGCCAGCAGTTGGCAGGGGGGCCTAAACTATGGCTACACCTTC. J is TRBJ1-2 and V is TRBV7-2; 7 nucleotides line up with TRBD1. The V segment lost 6 bases and the J segment 2 bases; nucleotides outside the gene matches: 9. The CDR3 sequence is 15 residues long. Germline V lookup: CDR1 SGHTA, CDR2 FQGNSA.

This sequence joins TRBV7-8 and TRBJ2-1, with unresolved D. Between the trimmed V and J ends, which lost 0 bases and 10 bases, there was a span of 13 bases. Germline loops: CDR1 SGHVS, CDR2 FQNEAQ. This CDR3 spans 14 amino acids. In DNA form, the CDR3 reads TGTGCCAGCAGCTTAGCGCGTAGCTCCAACGAGCAGTTCTTC. Its protein product is CASSLARSSNEQFF.

The table lists this clone with a count of one. The rearrangement links TRBV30 to TRBJ2-7; the D is unclear. Trimming removed 4 bases from V and 1 base from J, with 20 bases in between. This CDR3 region has 16 residues. CDR1 is GTSNPN, CDR2 SVGIG, per germline (reference sequence). The CDR3 DNA follows: TGTGCCTGGACCCCACGCCACACAGTGTTATCCTACGAGCAGTACTTC. It is translated as CAWTPRHTVLSYEQYF.

V and J are TRBV7-9 and TRBJ2-5; D unclear. CDR1 is SEHNR, CDR2 FQNEAQ, per germline (reference sequence). V dropped 1 base and J dropped 5 bases, with 11 bases sitting between them. The CDR3 is 14 residues long. CDR3: CASSLVARSETQYF. CDR3 sequence (DNA): TGTGCCAGCAGCTTAGTGGCGAGGAGCGAGACCCAGTACTTC. Looking up the rest from reference TRBV7-9 and TRBJ2-5 gives the full variable domain: DTGVSQNPRHKITKRGQNVTFRCDPISEHNRLYWYRQTLGQGPEFLTYFQNEAQLEKSRLLSDRFSAERPKGSFSTLEIQRTEQGDSAMYLCASSLVARSETQYFGPGTRLLVL.

V and J are TRBV7-9 and TRBJ2-7, with 16 bases fitting TRBD2. This CDR3 comprises 17 residues. Trimming at V came to 5 bases and at J to 2 bases, leaving 6 bases not matched to a gene. Germline V lookup: CDR1 SEHNR, CDR2 FQNEAQ (reference sequence). DNA for the CDR3: TGTGCCAGCAGCCCCCGGGGACTAGCGGGAGGGCCCTACGAGCAGTACTTC. This translates into CASSPRGLAGGPYEQYF.

The V and J genes are TRBV7-2 and TRBJ2-3; perhaps TRBD2 as D (6 bases). Germline-derived CDR1 and CDR2 are SGHTA and FQGNSA. Deletions cut 1 base from V and 5 bases from J, with 13 bases between. The CDR3 totals 15 residues. DNA for the CDR3: TGTGCCAGCAGCTTAGGGAGCGGGTACGAAGATACGCAGTATTTT. Translation: CASSLGSGYEDTQYF.

The V gene is TRBV29-1, the J gene TRBJ2-7; TRBD2 agrees at 9 bases. CDR3 size: 15 residues. Germline values: CDR1 SQVTM, CDR2 ANQGSEA. V was pared by 6 bases and J by 6 bases, with 15 bases of the junction left unmatched. The CDR3 DNA follows: TGCAGCGTGGCGGGCGGGAGGGCCGCCTCCCCCGAGCAGTACTTC. It translates to CSVAGGRAASPEQYF.

The V call is TRBV2, the J call TRBJ2-5, with 7 positions matching TRBD1. The V and J ends lost 6 bases and 4 bases, in that order; junction bases with no gene match: 2. Germline lookup yields CDR1 SNHLY and CDR2 FYNNEI. This CDR3 has 12 residues. The CDR3 reads CASRAGGETQYF. The CDR3 nucleotides are TGTGCCAGCAGGGCAGGGGGAGAGACCCAGTACTTC. The whole variable domain, filled in from reference TRBV2 and TRBJ2-5, reads EPEVTQTPSHQVTQMGQEVILRCVPISNHLYFYWYRQILGQKVEFLVSFYNNEISEKSEIFDDQFSVERPDGSNFTLKIRSTKLEDSAMYFCASRAGGETQYFGPGTRLLVL.

The rearrangement links TRBV5-1 to TRBJ2-2; 11 nucleotides line up with TRBD1. The CDR3 spans 19 residues. The germline V gene encodes CDR1 SGHRS and CDR2 YFSETQ. V lost 9 bases to trimming and J lost 4 bases; unmatched junction nucleotides: 20. As DNA, the CDR3 is TGCGCCACCGGCGAACCTAGATTTGGACAGGGGGCGGCCACCGGGGAGCTGTTTTTT. Translated, it gives CATGEPRFGQGAATGELFF.